These 23 T cell receptor beta chains were all obtained from the same sample, sequenced in a study of T-cell memory formation after mild COVID-19. MiXCR, applied by TCRdb to the 5' RACE reads, yields one record per CDR3 protein. The repertoire holds around 220,000 distinct CDR3 sequences, with roughly 17% as singletons. Sequenced material: PBMCs or a T cell subset sorted from them (not recorded which). The origin of the receptors is a man aged 18-30 years who had mild COVID-19 (a few samples of this study predate the infection). Cell type and time point are not known.

The chain recombines TRBV6-2 or TRBV6-3 with TRBJ1-1; TRBD1 is a possible D gene (6 bases). Trimming cost V 2 bases and J 10 bases, with 11 bases left between them. The CDR3 spans 12 residues. From germline, CDR1 is MNHEY and CDR2 SVGEGT. The CDR3 reads CASSYLGGLAFF. In DNA, the CDR3 is TGTGCCAGCAGTTACCTAGGGGGTCTAGCTTTCTTT.

This clonotype was observed many times. The chain joins TRBV6-1 to TRBJ2-3, with D hard to call. Germline lookup yields CDR1 MNHNS and CDR2 SASEGT. CDR3 size: 12 residues. V shed 6 bases and J shed 5 bases, with 9 bases lying between them. The CDR3 DNA follows: TGTGCCAGCAGCCTATCAAGAGATACGCAGTATTTT. As protein: CASSLSRDTQYF.

J is TRBJ2-3 and V is TRBV7-9; weak D call: TRBD2 (5 bases). Germline CDR1 reads SEHNR; CDR2 reads FQNEAQ (reference sequence). Between the trimmed V and J ends, which lost 6 bases and 6 bases, there was a span of 7 bases. The length of the CDR3 is 11 residues. CDR3 loop: CASREEDTQYF. In nucleotides, the CDR3 is TGTGCCAGCAGGGAGGAGGATACGCAGTATTTT.

Only a few counts were recorded for this clonotype. The CDR3 loop reads CSVGQGGWGTEAFF. In nucleotides, the CDR3 is TGCAGCGTCGGACAGGGCGGATGGGGCACTGAAGCTTTCTTT. The chain uses TRBV29-1 and TRBJ1-1, with 8 positions matching TRBD1. V shed 6 bases, J shed 4 bases, and the junction held 10 bases outside the gene matches. Germline loops: CDR1 SQVTM, CDR2 ANQGSEA. The CDR3 sequence is 14 residues long.

This clonotype was observed at least ten times. The chain couples TRBV7-2 to TRBJ2-3; 8 bases line up with TRBD2. Germline V CDR1 and CDR2: SGHTA, FQGNSA. Losses at the gene ends were 8 bases for V and 2 bases for J; bases not matched to a gene: 3. CDR3 size: 13 residues. CDR3: CASQRGNTDTQYF. In DNA, the CDR3 is TGTGCCAGCCAGCGGGGGAACACAGATACGCAGTATTTT.

The chain recombines TRBV30 with TRBJ1-3; possibly TRBD1 for D (6 bases). CDR1 and CDR2 from the germline V gene are GTSNPN and SVGIG (reference sequence). This CDR3 comprises 16 residues. V was cut by 5 bases and J by 4 bases, with 21 bases left in between. The CDR3 nucleotides read TGTGCCTGGCGCCAGCCATGGGGGCGCGTGGGAAACACCATATATTTT. Amino acids: CAWRQPWGRVGNTIYF.

The rearrangement links TRBV5-6 to TRBJ2-1; D may be TRBD1 or TRBD2 (5 bases each). The CDR3 length is 16 residues. From germline, CDR1 is SGHDT and CDR2 YYEEEE. V was trimmed by 4 bases and J by 2 bases, leaving 16 bases between them. CDR3 nucleotides: TGTGCCAGCAGCCTCAGGACGGGGACCACCTACAATGAGCAGTTCTTC. Translated, it gives CASSLRTGTTYNEQFF.

The chain combines TRBV20-1 with TRBJ2-3, with D perhaps being TRBD1 or TRBD2 (5 bases each). V lost 7 bases and J 5 bases, leaving 19 bases between the germline ends. The CDR3 has 14 residues. Per the germline V gene, CDR1 is DFQATT and CDR2 is SNEGSKA (reference sequence). The CDR3, as DNA: TGCAGTGTAAGTGGAACGGGGCACGGAGATACGCAGTATTTT. Protein: CSVSGTGHGDTQYF.

This clonotype was observed many times. This chain links TRBV7-2 with TRBJ2-5; D is uncertain. The CDR3 is 11 amino acids. With 11 bases removed from V and 3 bases from J, the gap between germline ends came to 10 bases. The germline gives CDR1 SGHTA, CDR2 FQGNSA. The CDR3 bases are TGTGCCTCCTCTGCGGAAGAGACCCAGTACTTC. It yields the protein CASSAEETQYF. The complete variable domain, with remaining parts taken from reference TRBV7-2 and TRBJ2-5, reads GAGVSQSPSNKVTEKGKDVELRCDPISGHTALYWYRQSLGQGLEFLIYFQGNSAPDKSGLPSDRFSAERTGGSVSTLTIQRTQQEDSAVYLCASSAEETQYFGPGTRLLVL.

The genes are TRBV12-3 or TRBV12-4 and TRBJ2-1; D is possibly TRBD1 or TRBD2 (5 bases each). CDR3 size: 11 residues. The V and J ends lost 7 bases and 9 bases respectively, with 10 bases between them. CDR3 in DNA: TGTGCCAGCATATTGAGGGGTGAGCAGTTCTTC. Its protein product is CASILRGEQFF.

The V gene is TRBV5-5, the J gene TRBJ2-1; 16 positions agree with TRBD2. Germline CDR1 reads SGHKS; CDR2 reads YYEKEE (reference sequence). Trimming at V came to 3 bases and at J to 3 bases, leaving 9 bases not matched to a gene. The CDR3 covers 19 residues. The CDR3 spells CASSYAGLAGGLGYNEQFF. The CDR3 DNA follows: TGTGCCAGCAGCTACGCGGGACTAGCGGGGGGGCTAGGCTACAATGAGCAGTTCTTC.

The V and J genes are TRBV12-3 or TRBV12-4 and TRBJ1-1; no clear D. This CDR3 spans 13 amino acids. Trimming cost V 2 bases and J 10 bases, with 14 bases left between them. The CDR3 here is CASSLFAKPVAFF. DNA of the CDR3: TGTGCCAGCAGTTTATTCGCTAAACCGGTAGCTTTCTTT.

This clonotype showed up just a few times. The chain joins TRBV7-3 to TRBJ2-3, with 7 bases lining up with TRBD2. The CDR3 extends over 14 amino acids. V was clipped by 5 bases and J by 2 bases; unmatched bases: 4. Germline-derived CDR1 and CDR2 are SGHTA and FQGTGA. CDR3 bases: TGTGCCAGCAGCCGTAGCGGGTTCACAGATACGCAGTATTTT. Its translation is CASSRSGFTDTQYF.

This clonotype came up a few times. The chain is built from TRBV5-6 and TRBJ2-3; either TRBD1 or TRBD2 may fit D (5 bases each). Per germline, CDR1 SGHDT and CDR2 YYEEEE. The CDR3 totals 16 residues. Trimming removed 2 bases from V and 1 base from J, with 14 bases in between. CDR3 loop: CASSFEARGGTDTQYF. The CDR3 DNA reads TGTGCCAGCAGCTTCGAAGCGAGGGGTGGCACAGATACGCAGTATTTT.

This clonotype was observed a few times. V usage is TRBV2 and J usage is TRBJ1-6; a weak D match, TRBD1 (6 bases). The germline gives CDR1 SNHLY, CDR2 FYNNEI. V lost 6 bases, J lost 7 bases, and 13 bases lay in between. The CDR3 is made up of 14 amino acids. As DNA, the CDR3 is TGTGCCAGCAGCGAACAGGGTTACAATTCACCCCTCCACTTT. Protein sequence: CASSEQGYNSPLHF.

This clonotype occurred a few times. The chain links TRBV18 to TRBJ2-5, with 7 bases aligning to TRBD2. This CDR3 region has 15 residues. V trimming: 0 bases; J trimming: 4 bases; junction bases outside the gene matches: 5. Germline CDR1 and CDR2: KGHSH and LQKENI. The CDR3 is CASSPPGRSRETQYF. The CDR3 DNA reads TGTGCCAGCTCACCACCCGGGAGGTCAAGAGAGACCCAGTACTTC. Variable domain in full (rest from reference TRBV18 and TRBJ2-5): NAGVMQNPRHLVRRRGQEARLRCSPMKGHSHVYWYRQLPEEGLKFMVYLQKENIIDESGMPKERFSAEFPKEGPSILRIQQVVRGDSAAYFCASSPPGRSRETQYFGPGTRLLVL.

A few counts support this clonotype. The chain carries TRBV4-3 and TRBJ1-2; D perhaps matches TRBD1 (5 bases). Trimming took off 1 base at V and 6 bases at J, with 9 bases between the two ends. The CDR3 runs 13 residues. Germline CDR1 and CDR2: LGHNA and YSLEER. Here the CDR3 DNA reads TGCGCCAGCAGCCAAGTTGGGGGGGATGGCTACACCTTC. Its protein is CASSQVGGDGYTF.

This clonotype occurred many times. This sequence joins TRBV7-2 and TRBJ2-1; D may correspond to TRBD1 or TRBD2 (6 bases each). The length of the CDR3 is 14 residues. V was shortened by 5 bases and J by 10 bases, with 18 bases between the two germline ends. Germline values: CDR1 SGHTA, CDR2 FQGNSA. CDR3 nucleotides: TGTGCCAGCAGCGGCTTACGGGGGCGAGGAGAGCAGTTCTTC. This codes for CASSGLRGRGEQFF. The entire variable domain, with the rest obtained from reference TRBV7-2 and TRBJ2-1, is as follows: GAGVSQSPSNKVTEKGKDVELRCDPISGHTALYWYRQSLGQGLEFLIYFQGNSAPDKSGLPSDRFSAERTGGSVSTLTIQRTQQEDSAVYLCASSGLRGRGEQFFGPGTRLTVL.

CDR3 loop: CASSWTGGHSGANVLTF. DNA of the CDR3: TGTGCCAGCTCTTGGACAGGGGGCCACTCTGGGGCCAACGTCCTGACTTTC. This chain uses TRBV18 with TRBJ2-6, with 11 bases identical to TRBD1. The germline V gene encodes CDR1 KGHSH and CDR2 LQKENI. V lost 6 bases to trimming and J lost 0 bases; unmatched junction nucleotides: 4. The CDR3 is made up of 17 amino acids.

The V call is TRBV5-1, the J call TRBJ2-1; no clear D. There are 13 residues in the CDR3. Germline V gene lookup returns CDR1 SGHRS and CDR2 YFSETQ. V dropped 6 bases and J dropped 8 bases, with 15 bases sitting between them. The CDR3 nucleotides are TGCGCCAGCACAACTCCGGGTGTTTATGAGCAGTTCTTC. Protein sequence: CASTTPGVYEQFF.

The V and J genes are TRBV19 and TRBJ1-1, with 7 nucleotides matching TRBD1. With V trimmed by 5 bases and J by 0 bases, 3 bases remained unmatched. In germline, CDR1 is LNHDA, CDR2 SQIVND (reference sequence). The CDR3 length is 14 residues. Here the CDR3 reads CASSGTAMNTEAFF. The CDR3 DNA reads as TGTGCCAGTAGTGGGACAGCCATGAACACTGAAGCTTTCTTT.

This clonotype was found a few times. The CDR3 coding sequence is TGTGCCAGCAGCTTAGGCGCAGGGGTAATGTACGAGCAGTACTTC. The encoded protein is CASSLGAGVMYEQYF. The chain couples TRBV11-3 to TRBJ2-7; D perhaps matches TRBD1 (6 bases). V shed 1 base and J shed 4 bases, with 14 bases lying between them. The germline CDR1 and CDR2 sequences are SGHNT and YENEEA. The CDR3 is 15 residues long.

This chain links TRBV18 with TRBJ2-7; no definite D call. The CDR3 loop spans 15 amino acids. The V and J ends lost 2 bases and 0 bases respectively, with 11 bases between them. The V gene's germline CDR1 is KGHSH and CDR2 LQKENI. CDR3 in amino acids: CASSPAPGSSYEQYF. The CDR3 DNA reads as TGTGCCAGCTCACCAGCCCCAGGAAGCTCCTACGAGCAGTACTTC.